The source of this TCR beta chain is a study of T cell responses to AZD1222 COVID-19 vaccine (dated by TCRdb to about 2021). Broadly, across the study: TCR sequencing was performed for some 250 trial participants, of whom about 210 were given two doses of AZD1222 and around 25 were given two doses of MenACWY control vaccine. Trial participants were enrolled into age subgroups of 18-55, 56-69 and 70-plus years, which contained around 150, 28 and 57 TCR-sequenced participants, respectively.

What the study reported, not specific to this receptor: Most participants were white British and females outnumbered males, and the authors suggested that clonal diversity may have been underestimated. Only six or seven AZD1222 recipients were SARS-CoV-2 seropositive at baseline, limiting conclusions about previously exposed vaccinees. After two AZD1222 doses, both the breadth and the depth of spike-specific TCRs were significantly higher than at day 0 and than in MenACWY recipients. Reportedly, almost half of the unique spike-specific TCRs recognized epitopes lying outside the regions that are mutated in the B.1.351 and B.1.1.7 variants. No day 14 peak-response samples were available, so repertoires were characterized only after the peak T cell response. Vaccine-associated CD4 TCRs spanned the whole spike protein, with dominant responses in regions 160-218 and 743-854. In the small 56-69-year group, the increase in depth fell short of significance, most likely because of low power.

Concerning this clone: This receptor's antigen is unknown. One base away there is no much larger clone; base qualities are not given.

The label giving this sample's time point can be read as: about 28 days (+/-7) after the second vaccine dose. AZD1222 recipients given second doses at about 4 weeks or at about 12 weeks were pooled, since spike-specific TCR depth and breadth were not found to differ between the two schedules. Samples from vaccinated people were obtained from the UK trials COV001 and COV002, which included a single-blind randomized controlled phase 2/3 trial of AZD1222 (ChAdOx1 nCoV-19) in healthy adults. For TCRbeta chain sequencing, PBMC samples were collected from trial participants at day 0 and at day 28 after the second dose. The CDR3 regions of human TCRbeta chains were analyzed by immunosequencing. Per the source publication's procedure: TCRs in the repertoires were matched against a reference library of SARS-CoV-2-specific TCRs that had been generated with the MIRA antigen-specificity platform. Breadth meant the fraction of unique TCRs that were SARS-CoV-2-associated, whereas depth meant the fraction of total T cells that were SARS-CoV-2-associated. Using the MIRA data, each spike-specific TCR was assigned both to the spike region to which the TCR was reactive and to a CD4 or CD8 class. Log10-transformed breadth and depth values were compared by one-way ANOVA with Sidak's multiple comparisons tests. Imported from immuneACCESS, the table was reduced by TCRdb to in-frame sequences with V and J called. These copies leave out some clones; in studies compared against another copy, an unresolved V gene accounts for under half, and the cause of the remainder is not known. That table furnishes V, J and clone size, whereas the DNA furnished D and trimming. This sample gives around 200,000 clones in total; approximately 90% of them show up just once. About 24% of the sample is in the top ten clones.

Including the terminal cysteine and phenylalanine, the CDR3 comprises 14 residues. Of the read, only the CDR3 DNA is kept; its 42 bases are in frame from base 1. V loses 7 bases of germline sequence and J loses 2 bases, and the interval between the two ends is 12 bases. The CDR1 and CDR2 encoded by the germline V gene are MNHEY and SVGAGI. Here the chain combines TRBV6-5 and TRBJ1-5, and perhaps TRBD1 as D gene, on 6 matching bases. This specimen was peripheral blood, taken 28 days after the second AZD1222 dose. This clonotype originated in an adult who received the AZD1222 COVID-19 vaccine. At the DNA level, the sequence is TGTGCCAGCACCAAGGGGGGAGGCAATCAGCCCCAGCATTTT. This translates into CASTKGGGNQPQHF.